A single sample gave rise to the 29 T cell receptor beta chains below, sequenced in a study of blood T cell repertoires in COVID-19. The data were produced by immunoSEQ multiplex PCR, yet TCRdb's version contains in-frame clones alone and is incomplete. The table includes fewer than 300,000 clones, about 73% detected once. Sequencing was carried out using peripheral blood. Every receptor here comes from a woman older than 75 with acute or convalescent COVID-19.

This chain joins TRBV30 and TRBJ1-2; TRBD1 is a possible D gene (5 bases). The CDR3 is 14 residues long. Trimming pared 1 base from V and 4 bases from J, leaving 13 bases between. Per the germline V gene, CDR1 is GTSNPN and CDR2 is SVGIG (reference sequence). For the CDR3, the DNA is TGTGCCTGGAGTGGGTACAGGCAATTCTATGGCTACACCTTC. It translates to CAWSGYRQFYGYTF. The entire variable domain, with the rest obtained from reference TRBV30 and TRBJ1-2, is as follows: SQTIHQWPATLVQPVGSPLSLECTVEGTSNPNLYWYRQAAGRGLQLLFYSVGIGQISSEVPQNLSASRPQDRQFILSSKKLLLSDSGFYLCAWSGYRQFYGYTFGSGTRLTVV.

Written as DNA, the CDR3 is TGTGCCAGCAGCTCCCAGGGACAATGGTATGGCTACACCTTC. Translating it yields CASSSQGQWYGYTF. The chain uses TRBV7-9 and TRBJ1-2; tentative D call: TRBD1 (6 bases). CDR1 SEHNR and CDR2 FQNEAQ come from the germline V gene (reference sequence). Trimming removed 4 bases at V and 5 bases at J, with 14 bases between. This CDR3 spans 14 amino acids.

A remark on this clone: Within the sample, other DNA sequences also encode this same CDR3. This chain links TRBV6-2 or TRBV6-3 with TRBJ1-5; D is ambiguous. The V gene's germline CDR1 is MNHEY and CDR2 SVGEGT. This CDR3 has 15 residues. Between the trimmed V and J ends, which lost 9 bases and 2 bases, there was a span of 17 bases. This CDR3 reads CASSRLGVGNQPQHF. The CDR3 coding sequence is TGTGCCAGTAGCCGACTCGGGGTCGGCAATCAGCCCCAGCATTTT.

V usage is TRBV3-1 (or the pseudogene TRBV3-2) and J usage is TRBJ2-1; a possible D gene is TRBD1 (5 bases). CDR1 and CDR2 (germline): LGHDT, YNNKEL (reference sequence). Deletions cut 2 bases from V and 5 bases from J, with 19 bases between. There are 17 residues in the CDR3. The CDR3 region has the DNA TGTGCCAGCAGCCAATTCCGGGTCGAGATGGGGCACAATGAGCAGTTCTTC. Its protein product is CASSQFRVEMGHNEQFF.

The J gene is TRBJ1-1, the V gene TRBV18, with D uncertain. The CDR3 covers 12 residues. Trimming stripped 3 bases from V and 1 base from J, with 3 bases between. The germline CDR1 and CDR2 sequences are KGHSH and LQKENI. The CDR3 protein is CASSPQNTEAFF. The DNA of the CDR3 is TGTGCCAGCTCACCCCAGAACACTGAAGCTTTCTTT.

This chain uses TRBV12-2 with TRBJ1-5; the D call in the table, TRBD1, was not verified against the DNA. TRBV12-2 corresponds to a pseudogene. The CDR3 totals 16 residues. The CDR3 spells CASRLEPYRPHQPQHF. CDR3 coding DNA: TGTGCAAGTCGCTTAGAGCCTTACAGGCCTCATCAGCCCCAGCATTTT.

The J gene is TRBJ2-5, the V gene TRBV18, with 8 positions matching TRBD2. The germline V gene has CDR1 KGHSH and CDR2 LQKENI. CDR3 length: 15 amino acids. Trimming removed 1 base from V and 5 bases from J; junction bases left unmatched: 6. The CDR3 bases are TGTGCCAGCTCACCACTAGCGGGACCAATGGAGACCCAGTACTTC. Encoded protein: CASSPLAGPMETQYF.

This clone turned up a few times. This chain connects TRBV29-1 to TRBJ1-1; the match to TRBD1 covers 7 bases. V shed 0 bases and J 11 bases; nucleotides not matched to a gene: 3. The V gene's germline CDR1 is SQVTM and CDR2 ANQGSEA. CDR3 size: 11 residues. The chain's CDR3 is CSVEDLRGAFF. In DNA, the CDR3 is TGCAGCGTTGAAGATCTCAGGGGGGCTTTCTTT.

This chain links TRBV19 with TRBJ1-2, with D possibly being TRBD1 (6 bases). The CDR3 length is 14 residues. V lost 4 bases and J lost 8, with 17 bases in between. Germline loops: CDR1 LNHDA, CDR2 SQIVND (reference sequence). CDR3 sequence: CASSNGQPFRGYTF. The CDR3 coding sequence is TGTGCCAGTAGTAACGGACAGCCTTTTAGAGGCTACACCTTC.

Many counts were recorded for this clone. This chain joins TRBV6-2 or TRBV6-3 and TRBJ2-1; no clear D. Germline V lookup: CDR1 MNHEY, CDR2 SVGEGT. This CDR3 has 14 amino acids. V was shortened by 3 bases and J by 9 bases, with 15 bases between the two germline ends. DNA for the CDR3: TGTGCCAGCAGTTATTCCGGCCCGAGGAGTGAGCAGTTCTTC. Protein product: CASSYSGPRSEQFF.

The chain uses TRBV5-1 and TRBJ2-3; 7 positions match TRBD1. Germline CDR1 is SGHRS and CDR2 is YFSETQ. V trimming: 4 bases; J trimming: 2 bases; junction bases outside the gene matches: 7. The CDR3 is 15 residues long. The CDR3 nucleotides read TGCGCCAGCAGCCACCGGGACAGCTCCACAGATACGCAGTATTTT. Encoded protein: CASSHRDSSTDTQYF.

The V gene is TRBV5-1, the J gene TRBJ2-5, with 7 nucleotides matching TRBD2. The germline gives CDR1 SGHRS, CDR2 YFSETQ. Trimming took 4 bases from V and 4 from J; bases not matched to a gene: 10. The CDR3 extends over 15 amino acids. This chain's CDR3 is CASSPSSGPIETQYF. The CDR3, as DNA: TGCGCCAGCAGCCCGTCTAGCGGACCGATAGAGACCCAGTACTTC.

In its sample, this clone was seen a few times. The rearrangement links TRBV7-6 to TRBJ2-7, with TRBD2 matching 9 bases. V gave up 3 bases and J gave up 1 base; unmatched junction bases: 10. This CDR3 is built from 17 residues. CDR1 is SGHVS and CDR2 is FNYEAQ in the germline V gene. CDR3 loop: CASSLGPPAGGSYEQYF. The DNA for the CDR3 is TGTGCCAGCAGCTTGGGCCCTCCAGCGGGGGGTTCCTACGAGCAGTACTTC.

This sequence joins TRBV28 and TRBJ1-6, with D possibly being TRBD1 (6 bases). Germline CDR1 and CDR2: MDHEN and SYDVKM. This CDR3 spans 15 amino acids. The germline V and J ends were trimmed by 3 bases and 6 bases, with 12 bases remaining between them. The CDR3 protein is CASSFNRVFNSPLHF. DNA for the CDR3: TGTGCCAGCAGTTTTAACAGGGTATTTAATTCACCCCTCCACTTT.

This clone has just one count. This sequence joins TRBV11-3 and TRBJ1-5; a weak D match, TRBD1 (5 bases). The CDR3 consists of 15 residues. Trimming removed 1 base at V and 3 bases at J, with 10 bases between. Looked up from germline, CDR1 is SGHNT and CDR2 is YENEEA. The DNA for the CDR3 is TGTGCCAGCAGCTTAGTGGGGGGTTTCAATCAGCCCCAGCATTTT. This codes for CASSLVGGFNQPQHF.

The chain combines TRBV19 with TRBJ1-1; perhaps TRBD1 as D (6 bases). The germline V gene encodes CDR1 LNHDA and CDR2 SQIVND (reference sequence). The CDR3 runs to 13 residues. V was pared by 5 bases and J by 2 bases, with 9 bases between. The CDR3 nucleotides read TGTGCCAGTAGTGGACAGCTTAACACTGAAGCTTTCTTT. It specifies CASSGQLNTEAFF.

The chain recombines TRBV7-6 with TRBJ2-3, with 12 bases identical to TRBD2. V gave up 2 bases and J gave up 10 bases; unmatched junction bases: 7. The CDR3 is 15 amino acids. CDR1 is SGHVS, CDR2 FNYEAQ, per germline. The CDR3 nucleotides read TGTGCCAGCAGCTTATCCACTAGCGGGGGGTCACCGCAGTATTTT. Translating it yields CASSLSTSGGSPQYF.

The chain couples TRBV3-1 (or the pseudogene TRBV3-2) to TRBJ2-5, with 7 bases fitting TRBD2. This CDR3 is 14 amino acids long. Trimming removed 2 bases from V and 7 bases from J; junction bases left unmatched: 7. CDR1 and CDR2 (germline): LGHDT, YNNKEL (reference sequence). DNA for the CDR3: TGTGCCAGCAGCCAAATGGTGTCGGGAGGGACCCAGTACTTC. Amino acids: CASSQMVSGGTQYF.

This rearrangement joins TRBV18 to TRBJ1-1; TRBD1 matches 9 bases. Unmatched junction bases numbered 10, after V lost 4 bases and J lost 1 base. Germline CDR1 and CDR2: KGHSH and LQKENI. The CDR3 runs to 17 residues. This chain's CDR3 is CASSQTGTGLGNTEAFF. CDR3 sequence (DNA): TGTGCCAGCTCACAAACCGGGACAGGGCTTGGGAACACTGAAGCTTTCTTT.

This clone was seen a few times. The chain combines TRBV11-2 with TRBJ1-2, with a tentative D call TRBD1 (6 bases). Looked up from germline, CDR1 is SGHAT and CDR2 is FQNNGV. The CDR3 loop spans 14 amino acids. Trimming left V 5 bases short and J 4 bases short, with 14 bases between. The CDR3 region has the DNA TGTGCCAGCAGCCGAGGGGGTGGTTTCTATGGCTACACCTTC. Translated, it gives CASSRGGGFYGYTF.

The chain joins TRBV10-3 to TRBJ2-7; 12 bases line up with TRBD2. The CDR3 runs to 15 residues. V shed 5 bases, J shed 9 bases, and the junction held 11 bases outside the gene matches. The V gene's germline CDR1 is ENHRY and CDR2 SYGVKD. CDR3 in amino acids: CAISPGLAGPPGQYF. The CDR3 bases are TGTGCCATCAGTCCGGGACTAGCGGGTCCCCCTGGGCAGTACTTC.

The count of this clone is one. The V and J genes are TRBV5-1 and TRBJ1-3; D is unresolved. V dropped 1 base and J dropped 0 bases, with 8 bases sitting between them. The V gene's germline CDR1 is SGHRS and CDR2 YFSETQ. The CDR3 runs 15 residues. As DNA, the CDR3 is TGCGCCAGCAGCTTGCGGGGAGGCTCTGGAAACACCATATATTTT. Translation gives CASSLRGGSGNTIYF.

The chain uses TRBV6-5 and TRBJ1-2; 9 bases fit TRBD1. This CDR3 has 15 residues. The germline CDR1 and CDR2 sequences are MNHEY and SVGAGI. J gave up 0 bases and V 6 bases, and 5 bases lay outside the gene matches. This CDR3 is CASRLQGAANYGYTF. The CDR3 DNA is TGTGCCAGCAGACTACAGGGGGCCGCTAACTATGGCTACACCTTC.

The chain employs TRBV5-8 and TRBJ2-1; 10 nucleotides match TRBD2. The CDR3 sequence is 16 residues long. Germline trimming cut 1 base from V and 2 bases from J; bases unmatched to any gene: 3. Looked up from germline, CDR1 is SGHTS and CDR2 is YDEGEE. The DNA of the CDR3 is TGTGCCAGCAGCTTGACTAGCGGGAAACCCTACAATGAGCAGTTCTTC. Translated, it gives CASSLTSGKPYNEQFF.

The CDR3 loop is CASSAPGLEQFF. CDR3 nucleotide sequence: TGTGCCAGTAGTGCTCCTGGCCTCGAGCAGTTCTTC. The V call is TRBV19, the J call TRBJ2-1; D not resolved. Trimming took off 5 bases at V and 10 bases at J, with 12 bases between the two ends. Germline CDR1 and CDR2: LNHDA and SQIVND (reference sequence). The CDR3 runs 12 residues.

V and J are TRBV19 and TRBJ1-5; 8 nucleotides match TRBD1. J lost 6 bases, V lost 4 bases, and 11 bases had no gene match. The CDR3 is made up of 16 amino acids. The germline V gene has CDR1 LNHDA and CDR2 SQIVND (reference sequence). The CDR3 loop is CASSTAWTGTGQPQHF. CDR3 DNA: TGTGCCAGTAGTACCGCGTGGACAGGGACGGGTCAGCCCCAGCATTTT.

The CDR3 is CASRTSGTGSGYTF. In nucleotides, the CDR3 is TGTGCCAGTAGAACTTCCGGGACAGGGAGTGGCTACACCTTC. V and J are TRBV19 and TRBJ1-2; 9 bases fit TRBD1. CDR3 length: 14 amino acids. The germline CDR1 and CDR2 sequences are LNHDA and SQIVND (reference sequence). Trimming removed 6 bases from V and 7 bases from J; junction bases left unmatched: 9.

The CDR3 protein is CASSFSSGDTIYF. The CDR3 DNA is TGCGCCAGCAGCTTCTCATCGGGGGACACCATATATTTT. This chain links TRBV5-1 with TRBJ1-3; possibly TRBD1 for D (5 bases). Germline-derived CDR1 and CDR2 are SGHRS and YFSETQ. V was pared by 2 bases and J by 8 bases, with 11 bases between. CDR3 length equals 13 residues.

This chain connects TRBV5-1 to TRBJ1-4; the match to TRBD1 covers 7 bases. Germline assignment: CDR1 SGHRS and CDR2 YFSETQ. The V and J ends lost 4 bases and 5 bases, in that order; junction bases with no gene match: 11. The CDR3 is 16 residues long. The CDR3, as DNA: TGCGCCAGCAGCCCGGCGTTGACAGGGTCGAATGAAAAACTGTTTTTT. It encodes CASSPALTGSNEKLFF.